This T cell receptor beta chain was sequenced during a study of pediatric ulcerative colitis. Worth noting for this clone: Its antigen is unidentified.

V was cut by 3 bases and J by 1 base, with 9 bases left in between. Germline V gene sequence: CDR1 KGHSH, CDR2 LQKENI. The CDR3 extends over 14 amino acids. Notes on the study in general: Acute severe colitis showed lower rectal diversity from clonal expansions. Ulcerative colitis patients shared more blood-rectal clones than controls.

Sequenced by immunoSEQ multiplex PCR; TCRdb stores in-frame clones only, minus some. The data contain around 18,000 clones, roughly 70% of them singletons. During colonoscopy, one to two rectal pinch biopsies were collected. What was sequenced was gut tissue. The V gene is TRBV18, the J gene TRBJ1-1, with a tentative D call TRBD1 (5 bases). The TCR sequence derives from a boy younger than 18 with moderate ulcerative colitis. The CDR3 region has the DNA TGTGCCAGCTCACCTGACAGTTCGAACACTGAAGCTTTCTTT. It is translated as CASSPDSSNTEAFF. Full variable domain (remainder filled in from reference TRBV18 and TRBJ1-1): NAGVMQNPRHLVRRRGQEARLRCSPMKGHSHVYWYRQLPEEGLKFMVYLQKENIIDESGMPKERFSAEFPKEGPSILRIQQVVRGDSAAYFCASSPDSSNTEAFFGQGTRLTVV.